One sample yielded the 15 T cell receptor beta chains listed below, sequenced in a study of CD8+ T cells in alopecia areata. As the sequencing template, cDNA was produced by extracting RNA and reverse transcribing it. The repertoire was sequenced with immunoSEQ multiplex PCR; TCRdb's copy has only in-frame clones and lacks some. The sample carries 120,000 to 150,000 clones, 87% recorded once. Specimen: CD8+ T cells sorted from blood, collected at week 0. The receptors were gathered from a human donor with alopecia areata.

V and J are TRBV9 and TRBJ2-1, with TRBD2 matching over 7 bases. Germline loops: CDR1 SGDLS, CDR2 YYNGEE. This CDR3 is built from 15 residues. V lost 2 bases to trimming and J lost 2 bases; unmatched junction nucleotides: 4. Here the CDR3 DNA reads TGTGCCAGCAGCGTCGGCGGGGGAGCCTACAATGAGCAGTTCTTC. As protein: CASSVGGGAYNEQFF.

The V gene is TRBV27, the J gene TRBJ2-7; D is tentatively TRBD1 or TRBD2 (5 bases each). V dropped 2 bases and J dropped 0 bases, with 11 bases sitting between them. The CDR3 is made up of 15 amino acids. Germline values: CDR1 MNHEY, CDR2 SMNVEV (reference sequence). The CDR3 region has the DNA TGTGCCAGCAGTTTAGGGACGTCCCTCTCCTACGAGCAGTACTTC. The encoded protein is CASSLGTSLSYEQYF.

This clone has at least ten counts. The V call is TRBV6-4, the J call TRBJ2-1; TRBD2 matches at 10 bases. The CDR3 consists of 15 residues. V was pared by 2 bases and J by 6 bases, with 4 bases of the junction left unmatched. Germline CDR1 reads MRHNA; CDR2 reads SNTAGT. This CDR3 reads CASSDERGGSNEQFF. In DNA form, the CDR3 reads TGTGCCAGCAGTGACGAGCGGGGGGGCTCCAATGAGCAGTTCTTC.

The V gene is TRBV6-6, the J gene TRBJ1-5; D call uncertain. The CDR3 covers 16 residues. Trimming cost V 4 bases and J 3 bases, with 16 bases left between them. Germline V gives CDR1 MNHNY, CDR2 SVGAGI (reference sequence). CDR3 residues: CASSSGPGAINQPQHF. The CDR3 DNA sequence: TGTGCCAGCAGTTCCGGGCCAGGAGCCATCAATCAGCCCCAGCATTTT.

The rearrangement uses TRBV11-2 and TRBJ2-3, with D maybe TRBD2 (5 bases). Germline CDR1 SGHAT, CDR2 FQNNGV. V lost 7 bases and J lost 2, with 10 bases in between. CDR3 size: 13 residues. This CDR3 is CASNGDDTDTQYF. In DNA form, the CDR3 reads TGTGCCAGCAACGGGGATGACACAGATACGCAGTATTTT.

The chain uses TRBV9 and TRBJ2-3; 9 positions match TRBD2. Germline V gene data show CDR1 as SGDLS and CDR2 as YYNGEE. V shed 0 bases, J shed 4 bases, and the junction held 6 bases outside the gene matches. The CDR3 loop spans 16 amino acids. Written as DNA, the CDR3 is TGTGCCAGCAGCGTAGTAGGACTAGCGACCGCAGATACGCAGTATTTT. Amino acid sequence: CASSVVGLATADTQYF.

The chain is built from TRBV4-2 and TRBJ1-6; D is undetermined. CDR3 length: 15 amino acids. Germline CDR1 and CDR2: LGHNA and YNFKEQ. Trimming stripped 4 bases from V and 6 bases from J, with 13 bases between. Written as DNA, the CDR3 is TGTGCCAGCAGCCCAACCGGCCAATCTAATTCACCCCTCCACTTT. This sequence encodes CASSPTGQSNSPLHF.

About this clone: This sample includes further DNA sequences coding for the same CDR3. CDR3 sequence reads: CASSFPGSSYEQYF. The CDR3 DNA sequence: TGTGCCAGCAGCTTCCCGGGGAGCTCCTACGAGCAGTACTTC. The rearrangement links TRBV7-9 to TRBJ2-7, with a tentative D call TRBD2 (5 bases). The CDR3 covers 14 residues. Germline V gene lookup returns CDR1 SEHNR and CDR2 FQNEAQ (reference sequence). The ends were cut back, 3 bases at V and 0 bases at J, with 9 bases in the middle. Complete variable domain (other parts from reference TRBV7-9 and TRBJ2-7): DTGVSQNPRHKITKRGQNVTFRCDPISEHNRLYWYRQTLGQGPEFLTYFQNEAQLEKSRLLSDRFSAERPKGSFSTLEIQRTEQGDSAMYLCASSFPGSSYEQYFGPGTRLTVT.

This clone was observed a single time. The gene calls are TRBV29-1 and TRBJ2-7, with D perhaps given as TRBD1 or TRBD2 (5 bases each). The CDR3 sequence is 13 residues long. V was shortened by 4 bases and J by 0 bases, with 10 bases between the two germline ends. Germline loops: CDR1 SQVTM, CDR2 ANQGSEA. The CDR3 spells CSVVGPSSYEQYF. As DNA, the CDR3 is TGCAGCGTTGTGGGACCGTCCTCCTACGAGCAGTACTTC.

V is TRBV11-2 and J is TRBJ2-5, with D possibly being TRBD1 or TRBD2 (5 bases each). The V gene's germline CDR1 is SGHAT and CDR2 FQNNGV. The CDR3 is 15 amino acids. V lost 6 bases and J lost 5, with 19 bases in between. The CDR3 reads CASRSPASEGETQYF. CDR3 nucleotides: TGTGCCAGCAGATCGCCGGCCTCCGAGGGGGAGACCCAGTACTTC.

V and J are TRBV29-1 and TRBJ2-7; a weak D match, TRBD1 (5 bases). Germline CDR1 is SQVTM and CDR2 is ANQGSEA. The V end lost 2 bases, the J end lost 4 bases, and 18 bases lay between the germline ends. This CDR3 is 15 amino acids long. CDR3 DNA: TGCAGCGTTGAATTTCCGTCAGGGATACCTTACGAGCAGTACTTC. It encodes CSVEFPSGIPYEQYF.

The chain is built from TRBV7-9 and TRBJ2-7; D is perhaps TRBD1 (6 bases). This CDR3 is 14 amino acids long. CDR1 is SEHNR and CDR2 is FQNEAQ in the germline V gene (reference sequence). Trimming removed 6 bases at V and 2 bases at J, with 14 bases between. The CDR3 bases are TGTGCCAGCAGTGTAGGTACAGGGCCCTACGAGCAGTACTTC. Amino acids: CASSVGTGPYEQYF.

This clone was observed once. The V gene is TRBV11-2, the J gene TRBJ2-7; TRBD2 might be the D (6 bases). With 4 bases removed from V and 2 bases from J, the gap between germline ends came to 12 bases. The CDR3 is 14 residues long. Germline assignment: CDR1 SGHAT and CDR2 FQNNGV. The CDR3 coding sequence is TGTGCCAGCAGCTCCTTTAGCGGAACCTACGAGCAGTACTTC. Translated: CASSSFSGTYEQYF. The whole variable domain, filled in from reference TRBV11-2 and TRBJ2-7, reads EAGVAQSPRYKIIEKRQSVAFWCNPISGHATLYWYQQILGQGPKLLIQFQNNGVVDDSQLPKDRFSAERLKGVDSTLKIQPAKLEDSAVYLCASSSFSGTYEQYFGPGTRLTVT.

The CDR3 region is CSVEVRGPEGNQPQHF. The DNA for the CDR3 is TGCAGCGTTGAAGTGCGAGGACCCGAGGGCAATCAGCCCCAGCATTTT. This chain connects TRBV29-1 to TRBJ1-5; unclear D gene. This CDR3 is built from 16 residues. Germline CDR1 reads SQVTM; CDR2 reads ANQGSEA. Trimming cost V 1 base and J 2 bases, with 15 bases left between them.

The chain is built from TRBV10-3 and TRBJ2-1; tentatively, D is TRBD2 (6 bases). Trimming removed 4 bases at V and 6 bases at J, with 19 bases between. Germline CDR1 ENHRY, CDR2 SYGVKD. CDR3 length: 16 amino acids. The CDR3 here is CAISGREPLISNEQFF. The CDR3 DNA reads TGTGCCATCAGTGGGAGGGAGCCCCTTATTTCCAATGAGCAGTTCTTC.